This TCR beta chain was profiled in a study of blood T cell repertoires in COVID-19. The repertoire was sequenced with immunoSEQ multiplex PCR; TCRdb's copy has only in-frame clones and lacks some. The sample includes under 200,000 clones, roughly 77% seen only once; the top ten take under 7%. V was pared by 4 bases and J by 1 base, with 10 bases between. CDR1 LNHDA and CDR2 SQIVND come from the germline V gene (reference sequence). The CDR3 length is 14 residues. The sequence derives from a woman in her 40s with COVID-19, enrolled during active disease. This rearrangement joins TRBV19 to TRBJ1-1; possible D gene TRBD1, 5 bases. Sequences were obtained from peripheral blood. The CDR3 DNA reads as TGTGCCAGTAGTACTCTAACAGGGAACACTGAAGCTTTCTTT. It translates to CASSTLTGNTEAFF.